The clone carrying this T cell receptor beta chain occurred a few times. Among Cohort 3 donors, those recovered had two negative PCRs, clearance, or symptom resolution. Some clones are missing from TCRdb's copy, which holds only in-frame ones; the method was immunoSEQ multiplex PCR. This table holds more than 250,000 clones, 87% found once. Germline-derived CDR1 and CDR2 are LGHNA and YSLEER. The V end was cut by 0 bases, the J end by 1 base, with 13 bases between. The CDR3 spans 17 residues. The sample comes from a study of blood T cell repertoires in COVID-19. Input material: PBMCs or T cells enriched from blood (not recorded which). The sequence derives from a woman between 25 and 40 years old who had recovered from COVID-19. The chain joins TRBV4-3 to TRBJ2-1, with D maybe TRBD2 (7 bases). The CDR3 sequence: CASSQDLGGGSYNEQFF. The DNA of the CDR3 is TGCGCCAGCAGCCAAGATTTAGGGGGGGGATCCTACAATGAGCAGTTCTTC.